This T cell receptor beta chain appears in the sequencing data of a study of shared clonotypes between healthy human individuals. Whole-study results and caveats: It was the few donors that limited the genetic and exposure-history diversity represented. Larger richness was generally estimated for naive than memory subsets.

Original analysis: ImmunoSEQ sequences covered only the junction and lacked quality scores; filtering therefore differed. Clones were sequenced by immunoSEQ multiplex PCR, and TCRdb holds only the in-frame ones, with some missing. V, J and clone size were drawn from that table, and D and trimming were deduced from the DNA. The data show approximately 1.4 million clones, about 98% seen once. Notes on this clone: What it recognizes is unknown.

The CDR3 runs 19 residues. Germline assignment: CDR1 SGHTA and CDR2 FQGTGA. Trimming shortened V by 2 bases and J by 1 base, and 23 bases separated the two germline ends. This TCR came from a young man in good health. Sample: naive CD4+ T cells sorted from blood. Subset given: CD45RA+ positively selected. The chain is built from TRBV7-3 and TRBJ2-5, with a possible D match to TRBD1 (5 bases). The chain's CDR3 is CASSLDRDRGRDFQETQYF. The DNA for the CDR3 is TGTGCCAGCAGCTTAGATCGAGATCGCGGCAGGGATTTCCAAGAGACCCAGTACTTC.